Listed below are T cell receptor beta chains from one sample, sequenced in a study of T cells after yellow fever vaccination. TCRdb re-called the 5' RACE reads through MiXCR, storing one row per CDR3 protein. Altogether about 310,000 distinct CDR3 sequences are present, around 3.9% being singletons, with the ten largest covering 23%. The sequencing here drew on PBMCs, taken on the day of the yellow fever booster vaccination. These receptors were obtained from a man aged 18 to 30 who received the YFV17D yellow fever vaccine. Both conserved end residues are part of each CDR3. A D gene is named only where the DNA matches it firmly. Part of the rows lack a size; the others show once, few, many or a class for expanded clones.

CDR3 DNA: TGTGCCAGCAGTGTCGTTAGCGGGGGGACATGGGAGACCCAGTACTTC; CDR3 protein: CASSVVSGGTWETQYF; clone size: few; V gene: TRBV28; D gene: TRBD2; J gene: TRBJ2-5
CDR3 DNA: TGTGCCAGCAGCTCGACAGGGGAAAGTGATACGCAGTATTTT; CDR3 protein: CASSSTGESDTQYF; clone size: many; V gene: TRBV5-4; D gene: TRBD1; J gene: TRBJ2-3
CDR3 DNA: TGTGCCAGCGGACGGGGGGGAAGGCAAGAGACCCAGTACTTC; CDR3 protein: CASGRGGRQETQYF; clone size: many; V gene: TRBV5-6; D gene: TRBD2; J gene: TRBJ2-5
CDR3 DNA: TGTGCCAGCAGCGGACAGGGCGGTAACACTGAAGCTTTCTTT; CDR3 protein: CASSGQGGNTEAFF; clone size: many; V gene: TRBV2; D gene: TRBD1; J gene: TRBJ1-1
CDR3 DNA: TGTGCCAGCAGCTTGTGGGGGCGCGGGTTCGGGACCCAGTACTTC; CDR3 protein: CASSLWGRGFGTQYF; clone size: .; V gene: TRBV5-6; D gene: .; J gene: TRBJ2-5
CDR3 DNA: TGTGCCAGCAGTGGGGGTAACACCGGGGAGCTGTTTTTT; CDR3 protein: CASSGGNTGELFF; clone size: many; V gene: TRBV2; D gene: .; J gene: TRBJ2-2
CDR3 DNA: TGTGCCAGCAGTGAAGGGACAGGATACAGCACAGATACGCAGTATTTT; CDR3 protein: CASSEGTGYSTDTQYF; clone size: few; V gene: TRBV2; D gene: TRBD1; J gene: TRBJ2-3
CDR3 DNA: TGTGCCACCCTACTCCCGGGACAGAGCACAGATACGCAGTATTTT; CDR3 protein: CATLLPGQSTDTQYF; clone size: many; V gene: TRBV19; D gene: TRBD1; J gene: TRBJ2-3
CDR3 DNA: TGTGCCACCAGTGATTTGGACAGGGACACCGGGGAGCTGTTTTTT; CDR3 protein: CATSDLDRDTGELFF; clone size: many; V gene: TRBV24-1; D gene: TRBD1; J gene: TRBJ2-2
CDR3 DNA: TGTGCCAGCAGCCGGACAGGGCCTAATGGCTACACCTTC; CDR3 protein: CASSRTGPNGYTF; clone size: few; V gene: TRBV7-9; D gene: TRBD1; J gene: TRBJ1-2
CDR3 DNA: TGTGCCAGCATCGACGCCGTGGGGGAGGGAGCCTTACGGCCCCAGCATTTT; CDR3 protein: CASIDAVGEGALRPQHF; clone size: many; V gene: TRBV6-6; D gene: .; J gene: TRBJ1-5
CDR3 DNA: TGTGCCAGCAGCCAATCCGGGCTACCGGGGCCTGGTACGCAGTATTTT; CDR3 protein: CASSQSGLPGPGTQYF; clone size: many; V gene: TRBV7-9; D gene: .; J gene: TRBJ2-3
CDR3 DNA: TGCGCCAGCAGCCAAGTCGGGACAGCGAACACCGGGGAGCTGTTTTTT; CDR3 protein: CASSQVGTANTGELFF; clone size: many; V gene: TRBV4-3; D gene: TRBD1; J gene: TRBJ2-2
CDR3 DNA: TGCGCCAGCAGTGACGAGCTACTCCGCGATAATGAGCAGTTCTTC; CDR3 protein: CASSDELLRDNEQFF; clone size: many; V gene: TRBV10-2; D gene: .; J gene: TRBJ2-1
CDR3 DNA: TGTGCCAGCAGCTTCCAATCGGGGGGGCCGGCAGATACGCAGTATTTT; CDR3 protein: CASSFQSGGPADTQYF; clone size: many; V gene: TRBV7-3; D gene: TRBD2; J gene: TRBJ2-3
CDR3 DNA: TGTGCCATCAGCAGAGGATGGACAGGGAGGAGGTATAATTCACCCCTCCACTTT; CDR3 protein: CAISRGWTGRRYNSPLHF; clone size: many; V gene: TRBV10-3; D gene: TRBD1; J gene: TRBJ1-6
CDR3 DNA: TGTGCCAGCTCGACGCCGGGAAGCACTAATGAAAAACTGTTTTTT; CDR3 protein: CASSTPGSTNEKLFF; clone size: many; V gene: TRBV18; D gene: .; J gene: TRBJ1-4
CDR3 DNA: TGTGCCAGCAGTCCTCCGGGGGGCCACTCGGGTGAGACCCAGTACTTC; CDR3 protein: CASSPPGGHSGETQYF; clone size: many; V gene: TRBV12-3/TRBV12-4; D gene: .; J gene: TRBJ2-5
CDR3 DNA: TGTGCCAGCAGCCCAGGGGCCACGAACACTGAAGCTTTCTTT; CDR3 protein: CASSPGATNTEAFF; clone size: many; V gene: TRBV7-3; D gene: .; J gene: TRBJ1-1
CDR3 DNA: TGCGCCAGCAGCCAGGGTTCGAGCGCTTTCTTT; CDR3 protein: CASSQGSSAFF; clone size: many; V gene: TRBV4-3; D gene: .; J gene: TRBJ1-1
CDR3 DNA: TGCGCCAGCAGCCCCGCCGGGACCTACAATGAGCAGTTCTTC; CDR3 protein: CASSPAGTYNEQFF; clone size: many; V gene: TRBV4-1; D gene: .; J gene: TRBJ2-1
CDR3 DNA: TGTGCCACCAGTGATTTTGGCTATGGCTACACCTTC; CDR3 protein: CATSDFGYGYTF; clone size: many; V gene: TRBV24-1; D gene: .; J gene: TRBJ1-2
CDR3 DNA: TGTGCCAGCAGGGGAAGTGTGAACATTCAGTACTTC; CDR3 protein: CASRGSVNIQYF; clone size: many; V gene: TRBV7-9; D gene: .; J gene: TRBJ2-4
CDR3 DNA: TGCGCCAGCAGCTCAGGACACCTCCTGGACGCTTTCTTT; CDR3 protein: CASSSGHLLDAFF; clone size: many; V gene: TRBV5-1; D gene: .; J gene: TRBJ1-1
CDR3 DNA: TGCGCCAGTAGGGACAGGGCGAACACTGAAGCTTTCTTT; CDR3 protein: CASRDRANTEAFF; clone size: .; V gene: TRBV4-3; D gene: TRBD1; J gene: TRBJ1-1
CDR3 DNA: TGCGCCAGCACGCCCGCAGTTCAGGAGACCCAGTACTTC; CDR3 protein: CASTPAVQETQYF; clone size: many; V gene: TRBV5-1; D gene: .; J gene: TRBJ2-5
CDR3 DNA: TGTGCCAGCAGCGTAGGTAGGACAGGGGGACAAGAGACCCAGTACTTC; CDR3 protein: CASSVGRTGGQETQYF; clone size: many; V gene: TRBV9; D gene: TRBD1; J gene: TRBJ2-5
CDR3 DNA: TGTGCCAGCAGCTTCAAGTCCCAGAACACTGAAGCTTTCTTT; CDR3 protein: CASSFKSQNTEAFF; clone size: few; V gene: TRBV7-2; D gene: .; J gene: TRBJ1-1
CDR3 DNA: TGTGCCAGCACCGAGCTTCGGGCAGGGGCAGAAAAACTGTTTTTT; CDR3 protein: CASTELRAGAEKLFF; clone size: many; V gene: TRBV6-5; D gene: .; J gene: TRBJ1-4
CDR3 DNA: TGTGCCAGCAGTCCCCGGGGGGTCATGAACACTGAAGCTTTCTTT; CDR3 protein: CASSPRGVMNTEAFF; clone size: .; V gene: TRBV6-5; D gene: .; J gene: TRBJ1-1
CDR3 DNA: TGCGCCAGCAGCCGCCAGGGGGTGGTCGACACAGATACGCAGTATTTT; CDR3 protein: CASSRQGVVDTDTQYF; clone size: many; V gene: TRBV5-1; D gene: TRBD1; J gene: TRBJ2-3
CDR3 DNA: TGTGCCAGCATACAAAAGGGCTTTAGCACAGATACGCAGTATTTT; CDR3 protein: CASIQKGFSTDTQYF; clone size: many; V gene: TRBV7-9; D gene: .; J gene: TRBJ2-3